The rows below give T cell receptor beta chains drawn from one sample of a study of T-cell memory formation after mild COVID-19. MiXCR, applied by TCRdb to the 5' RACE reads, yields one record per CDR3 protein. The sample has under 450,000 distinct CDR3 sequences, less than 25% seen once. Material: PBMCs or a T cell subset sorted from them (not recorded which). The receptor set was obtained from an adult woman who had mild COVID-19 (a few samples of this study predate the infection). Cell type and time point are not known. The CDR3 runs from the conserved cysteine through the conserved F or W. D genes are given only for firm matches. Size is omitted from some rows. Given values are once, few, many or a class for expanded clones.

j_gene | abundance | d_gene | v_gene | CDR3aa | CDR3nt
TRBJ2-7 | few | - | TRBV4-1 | CASSQDQGTLSSYEQYF | TGCGCCAGCAGCCAAGATCAGGGGACACTTAGCTCCTACGAGCAGTACTTC
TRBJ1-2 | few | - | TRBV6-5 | CASSYGRALNGYTF | TGTGCCAGCAGTTACGGCAGGGCATTAAATGGCTACACCTTC
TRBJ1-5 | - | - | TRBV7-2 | CASSLDGPHQPQHF | TGTGCCAGCAGCTTAGATGGACCCCACCAGCCCCAGCATTTT
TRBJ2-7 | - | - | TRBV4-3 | CASSQDTRDSYEQYF | TGCGCCAGCAGCCAAGATACGCGGGACTCCTACGAGCAGTACTTC
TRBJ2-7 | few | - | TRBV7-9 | CASSFGEYEQYF | TGTGCCAGCAGCTTCGGAGAGTACGAGCAGTACTTC
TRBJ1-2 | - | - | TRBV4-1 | CASSQDPGVHYGYTF | TGCGCCAGCAGCCAAGATCCAGGGGTCCACTATGGCTACACCTTC
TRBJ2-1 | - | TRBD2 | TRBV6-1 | CASSEVLAAPYNEQFF | TGTGCCAGCAGTGAGGTTCTAGCGGCCCCATACAATGAGCAGTTCTTC
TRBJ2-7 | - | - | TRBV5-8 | CASLYGISYEQYF | TGTGCCAGCCTCTACGGCATTTCCTACGAGCAGTACTTC
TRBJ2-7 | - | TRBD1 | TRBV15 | CATSTRDSPYEQYF | TGTGCCACCAGCACCCGGGACAGCCCCTACGAGCAGTACTTC
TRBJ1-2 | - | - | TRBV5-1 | CASSFGSPYGYTF | TGCGCCAGCAGCTTTGGGAGCCCCTATGGCTACACCTTC
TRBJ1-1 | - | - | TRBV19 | CASSIDRTANTEAFF | TGTGCCAGTAGTATAGATCGAACAGCGAACACTGAAGCTTTCTTT
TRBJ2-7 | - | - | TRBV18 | CASSPRRSYEQYF | TGTGCCAGCTCACCCAGGAGATCCTACGAGCAGTACTTC
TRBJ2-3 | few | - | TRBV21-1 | CASNICVSHSSTDTQYF | TGTGCCAGCAACATATGTGTGTCCCATTCTAGCACAGATACGCAGTATTTT
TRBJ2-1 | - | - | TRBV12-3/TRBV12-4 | CATLGGKGQFF | TGTGCCACACTCGGGGGCAAGGGGCAGTTCTTC
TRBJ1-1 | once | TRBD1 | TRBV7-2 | CASSSSGGKVTEAFF | TGTGCCAGCAGCTCCTCAGGGGGCAAGGTCACTGAAGCTTTCTTT
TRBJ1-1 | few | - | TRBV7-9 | CASSLAPGPSGAEAFF | TGTGCCAGCAGCTTAGCGCCGGGGCCCTCAGGCGCTGAAGCTTTCTTT
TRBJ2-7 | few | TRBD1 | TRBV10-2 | CASVRDRAGEQYF | TGCGCCAGCGTCCGGGACAGGGCTGGCGAGCAGTACTTC
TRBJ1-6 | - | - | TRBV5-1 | CASSLGVGDSPLHF | TGCGCCAGCAGCTTGGGTGTCGGAGATTCACCCCTCCACTTT
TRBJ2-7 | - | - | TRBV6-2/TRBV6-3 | CASSYSISYEQYF | TGTGCCAGCAGTTACTCTATCTCCTACGAGCAGTACTTC
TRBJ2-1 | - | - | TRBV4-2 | CASSQVGSSYNEQFF | TGTGCCAGCAGCCAAGTCGGCTCCTCCTACAATGAGCAGTTCTTC
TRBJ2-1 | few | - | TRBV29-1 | CSVIGGSNEQFF | TGCAGCGTTATCGGTGGGTCCAATGAGCAGTTCTTC
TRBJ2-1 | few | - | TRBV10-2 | CASTRELGEQFF | TGCGCCAGCACCAGAGAGTTAGGGGAGCAGTTCTTC
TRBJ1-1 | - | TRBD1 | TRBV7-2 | CASSFLPGQGNTEAFF | TGTGCCAGCAGCTTTTTACCGGGACAGGGGAACACTGAAGCTTTCTTT
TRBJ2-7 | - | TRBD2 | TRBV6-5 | CASSYGSGSGREEQYF | TGTGCCAGCAGTTACGGTAGCGGATCAGGGAGGGAAGAGCAGTACTTC